This T cell receptor beta chain was captured in a study of T cells expressing NK-cell markers. Study-wide results and limits: For a few donors, these clonotypes were likewise the leading ones in the CD3+CD56-NKG2C+ fraction.

TCR beta cDNA was generated via 5'RACE template switching incorporating UMIs. From its re-call of the 5' RACE reads, TCRdb lists each CDR3 protein once, without DNA. This sample carries about 170,000 distinct CDR3 sequences, with 20% going to the ten biggest clones. Comments on this clonotype: The antigen is not known.

This CDR3 region has 16 residues. The V gene's germline CDR1 is DFQATT and CDR2 SNEGSKA (reference sequence). The sequenced sample consisted of blood T cells: a sorted CD56 or NKG2C T cell subset, CD4+ or CD8+ T cells, or bulk PBMC T cells (not recorded which). This chain connects TRBV20-1 to TRBJ1-1; no DNA is available, so the TRBD1 call from TCRdb remains unchecked. The clonotype comes from a man between 18 and 69 years old in good health. CDR3 amino acids: CSARDADGQGNTEAFF.